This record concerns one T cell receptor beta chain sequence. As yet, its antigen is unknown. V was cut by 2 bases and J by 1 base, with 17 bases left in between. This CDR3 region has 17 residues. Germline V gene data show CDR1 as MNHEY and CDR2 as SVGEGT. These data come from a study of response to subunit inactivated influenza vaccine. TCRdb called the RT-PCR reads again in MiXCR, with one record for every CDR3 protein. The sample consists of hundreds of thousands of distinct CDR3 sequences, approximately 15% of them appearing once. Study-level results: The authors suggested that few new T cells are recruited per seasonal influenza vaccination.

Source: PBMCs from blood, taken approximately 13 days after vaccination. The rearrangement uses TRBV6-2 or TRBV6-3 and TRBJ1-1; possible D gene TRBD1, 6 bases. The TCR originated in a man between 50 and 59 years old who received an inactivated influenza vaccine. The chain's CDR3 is CASSYPVWAGANTEAFF. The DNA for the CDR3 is TGTGCCAGCAGTTACCCGGTTTGGGCAGGGGCGAACACTGAAGCTTTCTTT.